This T cell receptor (beta chain) appears in the sequencing data of a study of OX40 agonist ivuxolimab in advanced cancers. The overall study: Administration of intravenous ivuxolimab to patients occurred every 2 weeks at 0.01 to 10 mg/kg. Overall study results and limits: Those patients achieving a partial response at 0.1-3.0 mg/kg showed among the lowest clonal expansion.

Losses at the gene ends were 2 bases for V and 4 bases for J; bases not matched to a gene: 6. The germline V gene encodes CDR1 MNHEY and CDR2 SVGAGI. CDR3 length: 15 amino acids. On this clone: What it binds is unknown.

Autoimmune disease history or systemic immunosuppression excluded patients. Blood samples were obtained at baseline, cycle 4 day 1, and cycle 7 day 1. The protocol was immunoSEQ multiplex PCR, while the TCRdb copy is restricted to in-frame clones and leaves out a portion. The table has tens of thousands of clones, roughly 90% seen once. V and J are TRBV6-5 and TRBJ2-3; TRBD2 aligns across 7 bases. The TCR originated in an adult with an advanced solid tumor such as melanoma, head and neck, liver or kidney cancer. The sample in question was CD4+ or CD8+ T cells sorted from blood, obtained in a trial of the OX40 agonist ivuxolimab. The CDR3 DNA follows: TGTGCCAGCAGTTACGGGAGGGGCGACTCAGATACGCAGTATTTT. As protein: CASSYGRGDSDTQYF.